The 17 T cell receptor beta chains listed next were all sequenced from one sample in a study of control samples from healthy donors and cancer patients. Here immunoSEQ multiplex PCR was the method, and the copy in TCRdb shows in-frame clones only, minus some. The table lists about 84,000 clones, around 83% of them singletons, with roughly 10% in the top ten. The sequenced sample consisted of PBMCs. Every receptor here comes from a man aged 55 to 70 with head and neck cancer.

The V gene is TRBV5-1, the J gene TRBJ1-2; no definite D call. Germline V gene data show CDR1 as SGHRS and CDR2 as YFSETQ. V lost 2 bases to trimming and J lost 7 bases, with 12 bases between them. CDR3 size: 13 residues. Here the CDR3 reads CASSLGGRRGYTF. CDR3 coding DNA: TGCGCCAGCAGCTTAGGAGGCCGCCGTGGCTACACCTTC. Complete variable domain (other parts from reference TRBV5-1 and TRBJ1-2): KAGVTQTPRYLIKTRGQQVTLSCSPISGHRSVSWYQQTPGQGLQFLFEYFSETQRNKGNFPGRFSGRQFSNSRSEMNVSTLELGDSALYLCASSLGGRRGYTFGSGTRLTVV.

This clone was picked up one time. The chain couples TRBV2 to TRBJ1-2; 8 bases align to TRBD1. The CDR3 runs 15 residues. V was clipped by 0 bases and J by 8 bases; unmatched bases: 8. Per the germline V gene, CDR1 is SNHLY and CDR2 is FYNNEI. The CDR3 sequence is CASSEATQGAGGYTF. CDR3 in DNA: TGTGCCAGCAGTGAAGCGACTCAGGGGGCCGGCGGCTACACCTTC.

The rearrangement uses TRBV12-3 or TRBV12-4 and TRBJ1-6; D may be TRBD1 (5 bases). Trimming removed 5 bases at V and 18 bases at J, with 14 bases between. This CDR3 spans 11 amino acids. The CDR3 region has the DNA TGTGCCAGCAGTAGCGGGACCACAGCCCACTTT. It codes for CASSSGTTAHF.

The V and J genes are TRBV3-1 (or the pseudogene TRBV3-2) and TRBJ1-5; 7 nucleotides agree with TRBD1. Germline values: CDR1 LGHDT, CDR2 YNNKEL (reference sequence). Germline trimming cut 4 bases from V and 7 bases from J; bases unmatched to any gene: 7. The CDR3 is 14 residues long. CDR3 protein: CASSRRQGTQPQHF. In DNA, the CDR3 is TGTGCCAGCAGCCGGCGACAGGGAACACAGCCCCAGCATTTT.

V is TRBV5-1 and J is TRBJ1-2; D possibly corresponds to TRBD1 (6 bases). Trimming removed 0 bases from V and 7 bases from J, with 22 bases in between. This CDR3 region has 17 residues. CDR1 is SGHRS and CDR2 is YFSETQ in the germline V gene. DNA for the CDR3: TGCGCCAGCAGCTTGGGCGGAGGGGGGACCGTTGTCGGTGGCTACACCTTC. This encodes CASSLGGGGTVVGGYTF.

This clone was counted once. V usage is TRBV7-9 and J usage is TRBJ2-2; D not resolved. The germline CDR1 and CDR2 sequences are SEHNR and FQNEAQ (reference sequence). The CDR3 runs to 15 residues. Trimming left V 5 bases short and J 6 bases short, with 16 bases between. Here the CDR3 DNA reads TGTGCCAGCAGCCCCAGGCGAGTCATTTCCGGGGAGCTGTTTTTT. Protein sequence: CASSPRRVISGELFF.

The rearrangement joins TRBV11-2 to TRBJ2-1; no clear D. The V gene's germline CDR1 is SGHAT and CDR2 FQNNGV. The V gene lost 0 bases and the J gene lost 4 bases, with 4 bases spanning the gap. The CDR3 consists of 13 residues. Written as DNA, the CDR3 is TGTGCCAGCAGCTTAGATATATACAATGAGCAGTTCTTC. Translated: CASSLDIYNEQFF.

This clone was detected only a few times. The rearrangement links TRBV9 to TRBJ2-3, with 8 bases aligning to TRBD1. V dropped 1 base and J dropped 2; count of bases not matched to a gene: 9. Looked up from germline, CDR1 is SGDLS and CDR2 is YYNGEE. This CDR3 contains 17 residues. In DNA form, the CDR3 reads TGTGCCAGCAGCGTAACCGACGGACAGGGTCTCACAGATACGCAGTATTTT. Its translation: CASSVTDGQGLTDTQYF.

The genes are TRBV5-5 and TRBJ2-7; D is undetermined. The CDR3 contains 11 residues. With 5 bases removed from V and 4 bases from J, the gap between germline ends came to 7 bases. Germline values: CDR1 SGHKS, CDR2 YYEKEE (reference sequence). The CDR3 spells CASSLGYEQYF. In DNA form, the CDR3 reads TGTGCCAGCAGTCTGGGTTACGAGCAGTACTTC. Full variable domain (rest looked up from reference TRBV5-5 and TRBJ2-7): DAGVTQSPTHLIKTRGQQVTLRCSPISGHKSVSWYQQVLGQGPQFIFQYYEKEERGRGNFPDRFSARQFPNYSSELNVNALLLGDSALYLCASSLGYEQYFGPGTRLTVT.

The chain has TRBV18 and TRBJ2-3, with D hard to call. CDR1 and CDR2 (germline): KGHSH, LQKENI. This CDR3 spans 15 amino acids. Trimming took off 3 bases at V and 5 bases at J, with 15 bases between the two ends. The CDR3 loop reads CASSPSVGSGDTQYF. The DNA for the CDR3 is TGTGCCAGCTCACCGAGCGTAGGGTCTGGAGATACGCAGTATTTT.

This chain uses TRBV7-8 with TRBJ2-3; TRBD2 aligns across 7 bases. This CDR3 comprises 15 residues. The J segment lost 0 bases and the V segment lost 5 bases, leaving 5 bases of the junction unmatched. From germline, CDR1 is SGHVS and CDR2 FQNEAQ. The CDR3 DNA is TGTGCCAGCAGCCCCCTCGGGGGGAGCACAGATACGCAGTATTTT. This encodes CASSPLGGSTDTQYF.

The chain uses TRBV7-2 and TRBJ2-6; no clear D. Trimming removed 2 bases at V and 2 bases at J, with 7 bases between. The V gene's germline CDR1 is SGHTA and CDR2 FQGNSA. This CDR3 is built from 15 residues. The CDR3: CASSLWGAGANVLTF. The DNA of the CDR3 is TGTGCCAGCAGCTTATGGGGTGCTGGGGCCAACGTCCTGACTTTC.

Here the CDR3 reads CASSSGPPVNEQFF. CDR3 nucleotide sequence: TGCGCCAGCAGCTCCGGGCCCCCCGTCAATGAGCAGTTCTTC. The chain has TRBV5-1 and TRBJ2-1; D remains ambiguous. The CDR3 contains 14 residues. The germline V gene encodes CDR1 SGHRS and CDR2 YFSETQ. Trimming left V 3 bases short and J 6 bases short, with 13 bases between.

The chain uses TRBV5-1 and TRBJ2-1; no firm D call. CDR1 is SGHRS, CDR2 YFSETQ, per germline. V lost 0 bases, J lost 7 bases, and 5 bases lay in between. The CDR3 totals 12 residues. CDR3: CASSLVQNEQFF. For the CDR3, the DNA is TGCGCCAGCAGCTTGGTGCAGAATGAGCAGTTCTTC.

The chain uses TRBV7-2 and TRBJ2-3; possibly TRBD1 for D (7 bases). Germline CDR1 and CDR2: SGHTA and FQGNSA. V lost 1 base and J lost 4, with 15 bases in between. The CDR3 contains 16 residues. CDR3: CASSLVGGRGPDTQYF. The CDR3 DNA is TGTGCCAGCAGCTTAGTGGGGGGAAGGGGGCCAGATACGCAGTATTTT.

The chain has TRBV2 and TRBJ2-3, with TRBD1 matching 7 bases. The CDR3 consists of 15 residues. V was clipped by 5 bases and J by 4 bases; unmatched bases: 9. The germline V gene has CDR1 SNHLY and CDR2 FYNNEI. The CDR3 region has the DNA TGTGCCAGCAGTCGACAGGGTTCAATCGCAGATACGCAGTATTTT. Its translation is CASSRQGSIADTQYF.

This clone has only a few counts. For the CDR3, the DNA is TGCGCCAGCAGTCAAACTGCAGGGAGATATGAAAAACTGTTTTTT. It yields the protein CASSQTAGRYEKLFF. The rearrangement uses TRBV5-1 and TRBJ1-4, with D possibly matching TRBD1 (5 bases). Germline values: CDR1 SGHRS, CDR2 YFSETQ. Trimming shortened V by 5 bases and J by 6 bases, and 17 bases separated the two germline ends. The CDR3 extends over 15 amino acids.